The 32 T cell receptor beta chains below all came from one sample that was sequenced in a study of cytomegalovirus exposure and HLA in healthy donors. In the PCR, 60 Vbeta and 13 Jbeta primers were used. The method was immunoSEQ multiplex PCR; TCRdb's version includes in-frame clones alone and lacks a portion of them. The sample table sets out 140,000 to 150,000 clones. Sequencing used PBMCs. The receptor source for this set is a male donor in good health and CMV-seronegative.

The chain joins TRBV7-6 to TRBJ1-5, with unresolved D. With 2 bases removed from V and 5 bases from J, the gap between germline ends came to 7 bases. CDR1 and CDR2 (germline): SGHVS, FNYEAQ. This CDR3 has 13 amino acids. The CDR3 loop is CASSLRGDQPQHF. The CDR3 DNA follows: TGTGCCAGCAGCTTACGCGGGGATCAGCCCCAGCATTTT.

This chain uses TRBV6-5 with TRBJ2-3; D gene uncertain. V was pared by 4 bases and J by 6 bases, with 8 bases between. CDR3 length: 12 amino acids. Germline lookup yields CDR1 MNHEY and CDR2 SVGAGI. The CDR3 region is CASSSPPDTQYF. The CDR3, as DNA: TGTGCCAGCAGTTCCCCTCCCGATACGCAGTATTTT.

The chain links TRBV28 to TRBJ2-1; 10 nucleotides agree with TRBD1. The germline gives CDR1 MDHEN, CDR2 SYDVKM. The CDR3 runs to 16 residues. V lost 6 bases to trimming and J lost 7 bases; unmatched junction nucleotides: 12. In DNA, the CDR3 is TGTGCCAGCAGGCTACCGACAGGGGGCATTGAGAATGAGCAGTTCTTC. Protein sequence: CASRLPTGGIENEQFF. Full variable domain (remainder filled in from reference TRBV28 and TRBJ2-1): DVKVTQSSRYLVKRTGEKVFLECVQDMDHENMFWYRQDPGLGLRLIYFSYDVKMKEKGDIPEGYSVSREKKERFSLILESASTNQTSMYLCASRLPTGGIENEQFFGPGTRLTVL.

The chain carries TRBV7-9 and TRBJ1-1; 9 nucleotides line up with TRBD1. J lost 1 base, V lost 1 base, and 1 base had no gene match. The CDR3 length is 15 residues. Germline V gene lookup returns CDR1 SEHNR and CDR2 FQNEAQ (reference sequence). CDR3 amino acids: CASSLGDRENTEAFF. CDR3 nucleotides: TGTGCCAGCAGCTTAGGGGACAGGGAGAACACTGAAGCTTTCTTT.

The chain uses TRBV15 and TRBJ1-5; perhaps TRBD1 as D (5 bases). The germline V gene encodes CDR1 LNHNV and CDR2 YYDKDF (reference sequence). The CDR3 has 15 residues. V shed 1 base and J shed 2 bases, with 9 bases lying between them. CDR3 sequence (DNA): TGTGCCACCAGCAGAGGCGGGACGCGCAATCAGCCCCAGCATTTT. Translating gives CATSRGGTRNQPQHF.

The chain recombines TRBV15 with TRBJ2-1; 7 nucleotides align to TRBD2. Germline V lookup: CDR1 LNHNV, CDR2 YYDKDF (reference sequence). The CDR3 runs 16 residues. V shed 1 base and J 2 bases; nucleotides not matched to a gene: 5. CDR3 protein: CATSRGPSGTYNEQFF. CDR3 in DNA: TGTGCCACCAGCAGAGGTCCTAGCGGAACCTACAATGAGCAGTTCTTC.

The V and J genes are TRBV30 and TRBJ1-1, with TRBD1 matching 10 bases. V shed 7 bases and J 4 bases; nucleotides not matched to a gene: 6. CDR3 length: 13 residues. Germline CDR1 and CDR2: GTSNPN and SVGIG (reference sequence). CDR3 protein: CAFEDRGATEAFF. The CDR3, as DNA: TGTGCCTTCGAGGACAGGGGGGCCACTGAAGCTTTCTTT.

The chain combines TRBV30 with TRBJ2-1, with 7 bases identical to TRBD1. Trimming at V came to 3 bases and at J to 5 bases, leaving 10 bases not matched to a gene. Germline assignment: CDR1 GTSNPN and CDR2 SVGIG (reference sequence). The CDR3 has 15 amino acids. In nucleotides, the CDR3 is TGTGCCTGGAGGGCGACAGGGACGCTCCACAATGAGCAGTTCTTC. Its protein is CAWRATGTLHNEQFF.

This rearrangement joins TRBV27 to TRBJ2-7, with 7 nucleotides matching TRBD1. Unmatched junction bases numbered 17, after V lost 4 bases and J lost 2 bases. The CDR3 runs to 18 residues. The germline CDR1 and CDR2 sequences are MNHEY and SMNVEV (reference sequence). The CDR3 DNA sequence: TGTGCCAGCAGTTGGGGTGGGACAGCGGTCCCGTTGGCCTACGAGCAGTACTTC. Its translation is CASSWGGTAVPLAYEQYF.

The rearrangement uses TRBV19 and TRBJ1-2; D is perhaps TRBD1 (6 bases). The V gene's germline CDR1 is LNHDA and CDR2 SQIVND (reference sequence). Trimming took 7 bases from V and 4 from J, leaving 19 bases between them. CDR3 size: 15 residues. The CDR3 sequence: CASTPEGGRLYGYTF. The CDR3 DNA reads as TGTGCCAGTACCCCCGAGGGGGGGCGCCTCTATGGCTACACCTTC.

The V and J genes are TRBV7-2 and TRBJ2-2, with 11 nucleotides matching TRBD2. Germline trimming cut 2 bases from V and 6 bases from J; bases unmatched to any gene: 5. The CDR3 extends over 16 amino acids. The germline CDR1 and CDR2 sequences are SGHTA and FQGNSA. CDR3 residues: CASSLMTSGVAGELFF. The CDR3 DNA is TGTGCCAGCAGCTTAATGACTAGCGGGGTGGCCGGGGAGCTGTTTTTT.

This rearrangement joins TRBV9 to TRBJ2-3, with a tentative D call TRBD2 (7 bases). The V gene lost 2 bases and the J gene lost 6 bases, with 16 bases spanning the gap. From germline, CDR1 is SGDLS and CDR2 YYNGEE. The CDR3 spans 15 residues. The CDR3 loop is CASSVGGQGSDTQYF. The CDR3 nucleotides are TGTGCCAGCAGCGTGGGAGGGCAGGGGTCGGATACGCAGTATTTT.

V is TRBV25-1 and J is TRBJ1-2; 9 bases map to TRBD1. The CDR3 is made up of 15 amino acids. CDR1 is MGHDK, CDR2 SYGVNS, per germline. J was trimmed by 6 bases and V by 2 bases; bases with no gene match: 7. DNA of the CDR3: TGTGCCAGCAGTGAACTAAAAACAGGGGGCCATGGCTACACCTTC. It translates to CASSELKTGGHGYTF.

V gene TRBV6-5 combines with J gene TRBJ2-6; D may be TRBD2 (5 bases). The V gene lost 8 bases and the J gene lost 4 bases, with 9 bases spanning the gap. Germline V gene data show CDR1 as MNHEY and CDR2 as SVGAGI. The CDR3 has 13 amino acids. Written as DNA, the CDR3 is TGTGCCAGCGCCACGGGGGGGGCCAACGTCCTGACTTTC. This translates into CASATGGANVLTF.

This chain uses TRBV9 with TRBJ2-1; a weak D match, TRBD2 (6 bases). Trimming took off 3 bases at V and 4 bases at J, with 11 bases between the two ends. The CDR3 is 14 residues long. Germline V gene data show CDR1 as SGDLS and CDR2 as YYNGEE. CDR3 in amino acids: CASSGPGAYNEQFF. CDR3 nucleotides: TGTGCCAGCAGCGGCCCGGGAGCGTACAATGAGCAGTTCTTC.

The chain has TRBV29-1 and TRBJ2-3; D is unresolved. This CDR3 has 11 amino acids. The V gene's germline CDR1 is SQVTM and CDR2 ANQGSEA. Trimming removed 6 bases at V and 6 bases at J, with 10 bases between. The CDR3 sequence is CSVDHRDTQYF. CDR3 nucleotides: TGCAGCGTCGATCACCGGGATACGCAGTATTTT.

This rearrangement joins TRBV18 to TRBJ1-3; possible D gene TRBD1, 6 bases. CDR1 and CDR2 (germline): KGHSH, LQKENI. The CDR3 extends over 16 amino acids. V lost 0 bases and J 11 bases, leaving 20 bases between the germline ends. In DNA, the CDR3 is TGTGCCAGCTCACCACCATCAGGGGCCGGCGGAAGGTCCATATATTTT. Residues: CASSPPSGAGGRSIYF. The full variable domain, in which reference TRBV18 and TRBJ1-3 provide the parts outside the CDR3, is NAGVMQNPRHLVRRRGQEARLRCSPMKGHSHVYWYRQLPEEGLKFMVYLQKENIIDESGMPKERFSAEFPKEGPSILRIQQVVRGDSAAYFCASSPPSGAGGRSIYFGEGSWLTVV.

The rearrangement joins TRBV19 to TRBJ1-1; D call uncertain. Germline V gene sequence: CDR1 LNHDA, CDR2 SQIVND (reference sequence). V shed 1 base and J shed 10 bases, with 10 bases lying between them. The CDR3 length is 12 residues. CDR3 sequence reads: CASSIVGSGAFF. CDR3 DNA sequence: TGTGCCAGTAGTATAGTCGGCAGCGGAGCTTTCTTT.

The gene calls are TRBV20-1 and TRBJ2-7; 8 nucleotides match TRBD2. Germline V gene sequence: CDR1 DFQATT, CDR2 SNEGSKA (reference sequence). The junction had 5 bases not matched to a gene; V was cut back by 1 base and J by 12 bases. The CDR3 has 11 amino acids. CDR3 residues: CSARVGRALYF. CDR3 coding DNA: TGCAGTGCTAGAGTCGGGAGGGCCTTGTACTTC.

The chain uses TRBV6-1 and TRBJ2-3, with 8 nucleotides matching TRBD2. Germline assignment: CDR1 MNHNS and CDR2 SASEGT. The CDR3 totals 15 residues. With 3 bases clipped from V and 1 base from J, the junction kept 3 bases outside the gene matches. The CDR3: CASSEGLVGTDTQYF. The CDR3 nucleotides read TGTGCCAGCAGTGAGGGACTAGTTGGCACAGATACGCAGTATTTT.

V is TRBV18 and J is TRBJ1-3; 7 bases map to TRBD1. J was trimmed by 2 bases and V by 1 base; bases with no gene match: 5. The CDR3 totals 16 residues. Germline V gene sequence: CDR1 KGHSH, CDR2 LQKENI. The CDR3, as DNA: TGTGCCAGCTCACCACTCCAGGGGGGCACTGGAAACACCATATATTTT. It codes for CASSPLQGGTGNTIYF.

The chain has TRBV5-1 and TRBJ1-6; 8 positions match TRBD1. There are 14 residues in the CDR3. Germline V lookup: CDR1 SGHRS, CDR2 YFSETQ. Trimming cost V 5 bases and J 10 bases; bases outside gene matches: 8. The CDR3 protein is CASSSTGANSPLHF. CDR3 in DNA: TGCGCCAGCAGTTCGACAGGGGCCAACTCACCCCTCCACTTT.

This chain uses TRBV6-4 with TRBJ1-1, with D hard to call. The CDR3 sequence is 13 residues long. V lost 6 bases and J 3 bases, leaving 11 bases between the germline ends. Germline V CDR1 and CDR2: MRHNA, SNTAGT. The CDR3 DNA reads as TGTGCCAGCAGCTCCACCGGGGACACTGAAGCTTTCTTT. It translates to CASSSTGDTEAFF.

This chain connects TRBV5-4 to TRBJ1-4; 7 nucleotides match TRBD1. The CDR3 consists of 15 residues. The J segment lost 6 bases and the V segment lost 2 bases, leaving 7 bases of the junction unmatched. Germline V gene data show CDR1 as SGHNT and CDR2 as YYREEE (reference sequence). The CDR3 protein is CASSFGRQGDEKLFF. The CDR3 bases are TGTGCCAGCAGCTTTGGCCGACAGGGAGATGAAAAACTGTTTTTT.

The CDR3 region has the DNA TGTGCCAGCAGCTTCGCGCAGGGGGTTTATGGCTACACCTTC. Translation gives CASSFAQGVYGYTF. This rearrangement joins TRBV7-9 to TRBJ1-2; 7 positions agree with TRBD1. Trimming removed 3 bases from V and 5 bases from J; junction bases left unmatched: 6. This CDR3 is 14 amino acids long. The V gene's germline CDR1 is SEHNR and CDR2 FQNEAQ (reference sequence). Complete variable domain (other parts from reference TRBV7-9 and TRBJ1-2): DTGVSQNPRHKITKRGQNVTFRCDPISEHNRLYWYRQTLGQGPEFLTYFQNEAQLEKSRLLSDRFSAERPKGSFSTLEIQRTEQGDSAMYLCASSFAQGVYGYTFGSGTRLTVV.

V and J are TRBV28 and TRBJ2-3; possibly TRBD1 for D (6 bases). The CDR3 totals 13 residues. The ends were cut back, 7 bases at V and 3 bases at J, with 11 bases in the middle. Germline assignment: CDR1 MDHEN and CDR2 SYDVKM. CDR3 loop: CASIRGSTDTQYF. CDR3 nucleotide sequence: TGTGCCAGCATAAGGGGGAGTACAGATACGCAGTATTTT.

CDR3 sequence reads: CASSLGSLGPYQPQHF. The CDR3 coding sequence is TGTGCCAGCAGCTTGGGATCCCTGGGGCCCTATCAGCCCCAGCATTTT. The chain links TRBV5-5 to TRBJ1-5; tentatively, D is TRBD1 (5 bases). Per the germline V gene, CDR1 is SGHKS and CDR2 is YYEKEE (reference sequence). This CDR3 is built from 16 residues. The ends were cut back, 0 bases at V and 5 bases at J, with 15 bases in the middle.

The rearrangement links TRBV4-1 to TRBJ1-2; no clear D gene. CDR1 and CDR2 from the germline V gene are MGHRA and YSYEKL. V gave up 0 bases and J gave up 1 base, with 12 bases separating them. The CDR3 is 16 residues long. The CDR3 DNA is TGCGCCAGCAGCCAAGATGGTTCGCGGGGTAACTATGGCTACACCTTC. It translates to CASSQDGSRGNYGYTF.

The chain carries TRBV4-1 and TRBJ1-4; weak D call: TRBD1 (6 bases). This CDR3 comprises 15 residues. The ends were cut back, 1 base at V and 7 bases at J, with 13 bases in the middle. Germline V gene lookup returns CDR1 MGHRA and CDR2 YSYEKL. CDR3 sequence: CASSQVGGIGEKLFF. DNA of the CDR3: TGCGCCAGCAGCCAAGTTGGGGGCATTGGTGAAAAACTGTTTTTT.

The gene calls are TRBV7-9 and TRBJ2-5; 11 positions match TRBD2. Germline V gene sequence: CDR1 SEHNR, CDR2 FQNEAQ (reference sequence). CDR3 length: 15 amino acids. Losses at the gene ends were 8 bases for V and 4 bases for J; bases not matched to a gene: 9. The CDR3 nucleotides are TGTGCCAGCGGAAGACCCGGGACTAGCGGAGAGACCCAGTACTTC. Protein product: CASGRPGTSGETQYF.

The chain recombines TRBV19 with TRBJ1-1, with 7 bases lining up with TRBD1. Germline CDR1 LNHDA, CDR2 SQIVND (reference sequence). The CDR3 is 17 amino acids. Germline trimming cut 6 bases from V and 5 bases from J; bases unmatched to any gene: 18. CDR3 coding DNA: TGTGCCAGTAGAGGAAGCCAGGGGGAATTGTTGTTTACTGAAGCTTTCTTT. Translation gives CASRGSQGELLFTEAFF.

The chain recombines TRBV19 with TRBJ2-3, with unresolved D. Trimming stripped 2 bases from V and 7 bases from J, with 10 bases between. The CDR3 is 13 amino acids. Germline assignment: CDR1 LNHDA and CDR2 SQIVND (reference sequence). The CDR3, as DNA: TGTGCCAGTAGTATAATCGGAGTTAATACGCAGTATTTT. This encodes CASSIIGVNTQYF.